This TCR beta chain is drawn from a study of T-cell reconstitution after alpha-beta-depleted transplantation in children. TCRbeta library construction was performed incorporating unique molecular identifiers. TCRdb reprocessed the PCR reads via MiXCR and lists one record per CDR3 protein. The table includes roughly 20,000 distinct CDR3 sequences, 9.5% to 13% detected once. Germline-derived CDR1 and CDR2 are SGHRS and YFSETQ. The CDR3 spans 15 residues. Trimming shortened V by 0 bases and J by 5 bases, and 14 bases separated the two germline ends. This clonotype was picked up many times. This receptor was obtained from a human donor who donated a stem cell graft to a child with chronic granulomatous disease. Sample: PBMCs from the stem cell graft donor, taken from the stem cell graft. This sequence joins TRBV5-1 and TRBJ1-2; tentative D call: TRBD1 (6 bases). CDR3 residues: CASSLASGALYGYTF. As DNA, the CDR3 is TGCGCCAGCAGCTTGGCGTCAGGGGCCCTGTATGGCTACACCTTC.